This paragraph reports one TCR beta chain. Its target antigen remains unknown. No qualities accompany the bases; no much larger clone lies one base away. RNA was extracted using the RNeasy kit, and roughly 0.5 to 1 ug of the RNA was reverse transcribed with random hexamers. The immunoSEQ multiplex PCR assay, covering 54 Vbeta and 13 Jbeta segments, was used to amplify TCR beta CDR3 regions. Bias from PCR amplification was corrected by using a synthetic template baseline for primer optimization and for computational correction. As for the original processing: Only productive sequences were kept, with reads annotated to V, D and J genes according to IMGT and analyzed in immunoSEQ Analyzer. Clonality was computed as one minus Shannon entropy normalized by log2 of the number of productive unique sequences. For each patient and control, public and private clones were evaluated within the 100 most prevalent clones. A clone was defined as Susac-specific if it was absent from the healthy and MS cohorts, from 1052 published viral clones and from other ImmuneACCESS disease sequences. TCRdb reanalyzed the raw reads on its own, using fastp at Q25 for trimming and MiXCR for clone calling, and kept in-frame beta chains. Rows with one shared CDR3 protein collapse into an entry with the most common genes and DNA. The V and J calls come from TCRdb's annotation, not from the publication. The sample data list over 100,000 distinct CDR3 sequences, and about nine tenths of these were observed just once. The ten largest clones represent over 0.12% of the sample.

The data belong to a study of CD8 T cells in Susac syndrome (dated by TCRdb to between 2018 and 2021). Describing the broader study: The study used repertoire sequencing to test whether antigen drove CD8+ T cell activation and differentiation in Susac syndrome.

The junction carries 13 bases between V and J, which are trimmed by 6 bases and 5 bases respectively. The CDR3 goes from the cysteine to the phenylalanine over 13 residues. Only the CDR3 part of the read is kept: 39 bases, read in frame from the first base. As encoded in the germline V gene, CDR1 is SGHTA while CDR2 is FQGTGA. Beyond this particular receptor, the publication reports: The number of individuals in the TCR sequencing and HLA analysis was acknowledged as relatively small.

Peripheral blood CD8+ and CD4+ T cells from healthy donors, Susac syndrome patients and multiple sclerosis patients were profiled by high-throughput TCR beta sequencing. Healthy donors were age- and sex-matched controls. Bulk CD8+ and CD4+ T cells were purified magnetically by negative isolation, whereas CD8+ TEMRA cells were enriched by FACS. Blood was drawn into EDTA tubes, processed within 24 hours, and PBMCs were isolated by density gradient centrifugation. PBMCs intended for TCR sequencing were cryopreserved in liquid nitrogen and were subsequently thawed in a 37 degrees C water bath. Purity of sorted or isolated CD4+, CD8+ and CD8+ TEMRA cells was at least 90%.

This receptor was obtained from a human donor in good health. The sample was CD4+ T cells from PBMCs. The V and J genes are TRBV7-3 and TRBJ1-1; a confident D gene designation cannot be given. CDR3 region: CASRRGTGTEAFF. The DNA sequence follows: TGTGCCAGCAGACGCGGAACCGGGACTGAAGCTTTCTTT.